Each of the 3 T cell receptor beta chains below was sequenced from the same sample in a study of breast tumors, draining lymph nodes, adjacent tissues. One entry per CDR3 protein, called by TCRdb with MiXCR from the multiplex PCR reads. The sample records 130,000 or so distinct CDR3 sequences, 21% being singletons. The lymph nodes were axillary draining lymph nodes from breast cancer patients. The sample consisted of axillary lymph node tissue. The receptors shown here come from a female donor with breast cancer. Some clones in this sample may be carry-over from other donors' samples.

Concerning this clonotype: Possible read error: a much larger clone is one base away. This CDR3 is missing its conserved last phenylalanine or tryptophan, likely due to a read error. V gene TRBV6-5 combines with J gene TRBJ1-2; 12 nucleotides line up with TRBD1. This CDR3 contains 16 residues. After removal of 7 bases from V and 7 bases from J, the junction contained 13 bases not matched to a gene. CDR1 and CDR2 from the germline V gene are MNHEY and SVGAGI. CDR3 nucleotides: TGTGCCAGCACCTCATCCGGGACAGGGGGCGCGGGTGGCTACACCCTC. Protein product: CASTSSGTGGAGGYTL.

This clonotype was found many times. This rearrangement joins TRBV5-1 to TRBJ1-2; D remains ambiguous. V dropped 0 bases and J dropped 0 bases, with 6 bases sitting between them. The CDR3 is 14 residues long. Germline CDR1 is SGHRS and CDR2 is YFSETQ. CDR3 sequence (DNA): TGCGCCAGCAGCTTGGAAAAAACTAACTATGGCTACACCTTC. Amino acid sequence: CASSLEKTNYGYTF.

The sample holds many counts of this clonotype. The V call is TRBV9, the J call TRBJ2-7; 8 bases align to TRBD2. V dropped 0 bases and J dropped 2; count of bases not matched to a gene: 4. In germline, CDR1 is SGDLS, CDR2 YYNGEE. There are 15 residues in the CDR3. CDR3: CASSVGTSGPYEQYF. The CDR3 bases are TGTGCCAGCAGCGTAGGTACTAGCGGACCCTACGAGCAGTACTTC.